The sequence of this T cell receptor (beta chain) was determined in a study of tumor-infiltrating lymphocytes in primary liver carcinoma. TCR beta cDNA was made from approximately 500 ng total RNA with a constant-region primer. Slightly modified ARM-PCR served as the procedure for the TCR beta libraries. These libraries came from three rounds of nested multiplex PCR. Use of TRBV1-TRBV30 forward primers with a C-beta reverse primer characterized the first two PCR rounds, which lasted around 10 cycles each. TCRdb processed the multiplex PCR reads anew with MiXCR; each CDR3 protein has one entry. This sample has approximately 330,000 distinct CDR3 sequences, with about two thirds found just once. This clonotype was detected many times. The CDR3 is 13 residues long. Germline-derived CDR1 and CDR2 are SQVTM and ANQGSEA. The junction had 3 bases not matched to a gene; V was cut back by 8 bases and J by 6 bases.

Alongside blood RNA obtained from unsorted whole blood, germline DNA was also extracted. The chain employs TRBV29-1 and TRBJ2-1, with 14 nucleotides matching TRBD2. Source material: peripheral blood. The source is a man in his forties or fifties with primary liver carcinoma and hepatitis B virus infection. CDR3 in amino acids: CSTGLAGVNEQFF. The CDR3 DNA sequence: TGCAGCACGGGACTAGCGGGAGTCAATGAGCAGTTCTTC.